This TCR beta chain was profiled in a study of early T cells in non-severe SARS-CoV-2 infection. Study information: The study sequenced bulk RNA from unsorted whole blood, with chains unpaired.

The V end was cut by 1 base, the J end by 9 bases, with 13 bases between. The CDR3 is 15 residues long. The V gene's germline CDR1 is SGHTA and CDR2 FQGNSA. The protocol attached unique molecular identifiers to individual cDNA molecules. TCRdb reanalysed the 5' RACE reads using MiXCR and keeps one entry per CDR3 protein. The sample holds 46,000 or so distinct CDR3 sequences, less than 8.5% seen once. This clonotype was recorded many times. Its antigen is not known. Study-wide findings and caveats: Reliance on VDJdb matching favored anti-spike CD8 responses; private and CD4 specificities were missed.

The chain carries TRBV7-2 and TRBJ1-6; D ambiguous. Sequenced material: whole blood. This TCR was recovered from an adult who was a healthcare worker with PCR-confirmed SARS-CoV-2 infection or an uninfected control (not recorded which). CDR3 protein: CASSLGGYRFSPLHF. The CDR3 region has the DNA TGTGCCAGCAGCTTAGGAGGGTACCGATTTTCACCCCTCCACTTT.